What follows are 10 T cell receptor beta chains derived from one specimen sequenced in a study of CD8 T cells in ankylosing spondylitis. One entry per CDR3 protein results from TCRdb running MiXCR on the 5' RACE reads. This sample yields 350,000 or so distinct CDR3 sequences, of which roughly 14% are seen a single time; about 1.1% belongs to the top ten. Sequencing input: blood, either unsorted or a sorted T cell fraction (not recorded which). The receptors here all came from a male donor with ankylosing spondylitis or in good health (not recorded which).

The chain recombines TRBV21-1 with TRBJ1-2; TRBD1 is the table's D call, not checked against the DNA. TRBV21-1 is deemed a pseudogene. This CDR3 contains 17 residues. In DNA, the CDR3 is TGTGCCAGCAGTTCCCCGGGACAGATATTATCTAACTATGGCTACACCTTC. Protein: CASSSPGQILSNYGYTF.

There are a few counts of this clonotype. V is TRBV5-1 and J is TRBJ2-6; perhaps TRBD1 as D (5 bases). This CDR3 region has 15 residues. Per the germline V gene, CDR1 is SGHRS and CDR2 is YFSETQ. With 4 bases removed from V and 4 bases from J, the gap between germline ends came to 12 bases. The CDR3: CASSPQGSGANVLTF. Here the CDR3 DNA reads TGCGCCAGCAGCCCCCAGGGATCCGGGGCCAACGTCCTGACTTTC.

This clonotype was detected ten times or more. In DNA, the CDR3 is TGCGCCAGCGGACCATCGGGACTAGCAACAGATACGCAGTATTTT. It encodes CASGPSGLATDTQYF. The chain couples TRBV5-1 to TRBJ2-3; TRBD2 agrees at 9 bases. The junction had 9 bases not matched to a gene; V was cut back by 7 bases and J by 3 bases. Germline CDR1 is SGHRS and CDR2 is YFSETQ. The CDR3 consists of 15 residues.

The V gene is TRBV24-1, the J gene TRBJ2-3; 10 bases match TRBD1. This CDR3 contains 14 residues. Germline V gene sequence: CDR1 KGHDR, CDR2 SFDVKD. After removal of 4 bases from V and 3 bases from J, the junction contained 0 bases not matched to a gene. CDR3 residues: CATSEDRGTDTQYF. As DNA, the CDR3 is TGTGCCACCAGTGAGGACAGGGGGACAGATACGCAGTATTTT.

Many counts were recorded for this clonotype. This chain connects TRBV30 to TRBJ1-2; unclear D gene. The CDR3 has 12 residues. The V and J ends lost 3 bases and 5 bases respectively, with 10 bases between them. In germline, CDR1 is GTSNPN, CDR2 SVGIG (reference sequence). The CDR3 DNA reads as TGTGCCTGGAGCCGATCCCAGTATGGCTACACCTTC. Amino acids: CAWSRSQYGYTF.

The chain joins TRBV3-1 to TRBJ1-2; tentatively, D is TRBD1 (5 bases). Between the trimmed V and J ends, which lost 3 bases and 8 bases, there was a span of 19 bases. There are 15 residues in the CDR3. CDR1 and CDR2 (germline): LGHDT, YNNKEL (reference sequence). The CDR3 loop reads CASSQDNRGWEGYTF. CDR3 coding DNA: TGTGCCAGCAGCCAGGACAATAGGGGTTGGGAAGGCTACACCTTC.

This clonotype was detected many times. V usage is TRBV4-2 and J usage is TRBJ2-1; possibly TRBD2 for D (5 bases). CDR1 LGHNA and CDR2 YNFKEQ come from the germline V gene. The CDR3 is made up of 12 amino acids. Trimming took off 0 bases at V and 9 bases at J, with 6 bases between the two ends. The CDR3 nucleotides are TGTGCCAGCAGCCAAGATCGGGGTGAGCAGTTCTTC. This translates into CASSQDRGEQFF.

CDR3: CASSQALVRAADTQYF. DNA of the CDR3: TGTGCCAGCAGCCAAGCCTTGGTAAGGGCCGCAGATACGCAGTATTTT. V usage is TRBV3-1 and J usage is TRBJ2-3; D unclear. CDR3 size: 16 residues. Trimming shortened V by 1 base and J by 4 bases, and 15 bases separated the two germline ends. Germline values: CDR1 LGHDT, CDR2 YNNKEL (reference sequence).

This clonotype was counted only a few times. V is TRBV2 and J is TRBJ1-4; maybe TRBD1 (5 bases). From germline, CDR1 is SNHLY and CDR2 FYNNEI. This CDR3 has 16 amino acids. The ends were cut back, 5 bases at V and 7 bases at J, with 20 bases in the middle. The CDR3 DNA sequence: TGTGCCAGCAGTCCCAGGGCTCCAGTCGGGGTTGAAAAACTGTTTTTT. Translation gives CASSPRAPVGVEKLFF.

In its sample, this clonotype was seen a few times. The CDR3 nucleotides are TGTGCCAGCAGACCAGGGGGCGCAGGCTATGGCTACACCTTC. Its protein product is CASRPGGAGYGYTF. The rearrangement uses TRBV12-3 or TRBV12-4 and TRBJ1-2, with 8 bases lining up with TRBD1. Trimming at V came to 6 bases and at J to 4 bases, leaving 7 bases not matched to a gene. The CDR3 spans 14 residues.